This is a list of T cell receptor beta chains from one sample in a study of blood T cell repertoires in COVID-19. Sequenced by immunoSEQ multiplex PCR; TCRdb stores in-frame clones only, minus some. Among about 180,000 clones listed, more than 75% were seen once. The sample was PBMCs or T cells enriched from blood (not recorded which). These receptors were obtained from a woman aged 45-65 years who had recovered from COVID-19. Both conserved end residues are part of each CDR3. Each record gives: D gene, J gene, V gene, clone size, CDR3 DNA, CDR3 protein. The D gene is left open where the match is weak. Size is stated for part of the rows, as once, few or many counts, or as a class when the clone is expanded.

D gene: TRBD1
J gene: TRBJ1-5
V gene: TRBV27
clone size: NA
CDR3 DNA: TGTGCCAGCAGTTCGGCCGGGACAGGGGGCTCTCAGCCCCAGCATTTT
CDR3 protein: CASSSAGTGGSQPQHF

D gene: NA
J gene: TRBJ1-5
V gene: TRBV4-2
clone size: NA
CDR3 DNA: TGTGCCAGCAGCCAAGAAGCAGGGATTATACTCAATCAGCCCCAGCATTTT
CDR3 protein: CASSQEAGIILNQPQHF

D gene: NA
J gene: TRBJ2-3
V gene: TRBV19
clone size: NA
CDR3 DNA: TGTGCCAGTAGTGGGAGGTTCGGGACAGCCCTCACAGATACGCAGTATTTT
CDR3 protein: CASSGRFGTALTDTQYF

D gene: TRBD1
J gene: TRBJ2-7
V gene: TRBV9
clone size: NA
CDR3 DNA: TGTGCCAGCAGCGTAGCTCCACAGGGGGATAACGAGCAGTACTTC
CDR3 protein: CASSVAPQGDNEQYF

D gene: NA
J gene: TRBJ2-5
V gene: TRBV6-2/TRBV6-3
clone size: NA
CDR3 DNA: TGTGCCAGCAGTCAGATGGGCGAGACCCAGTACTTC
CDR3 protein: CASSQMGETQYF

D gene: NA
J gene: TRBJ2-1
V gene: TRBV12-3/TRBV12-4
clone size: many
CDR3 DNA: TGTGCCAGCAGTTTTGTCACAGGGCATCAGCAGTTCTTC
CDR3 protein: CASSFVTGHQQFF

D gene: TRBD1
J gene: TRBJ1-1
V gene: TRBV3-1/TRBV3-2
clone size: NA
CDR3 DNA: TGTGCCAGCAGGGACAGGATTCAGAACACTGAAGCTTTCTTT
CDR3 protein: CASRDRIQNTEAFF

D gene: NA
J gene: TRBJ1-1
V gene: TRBV19
clone size: NA
CDR3 DNA: TGTGCCAGTGAGGAGGGGCCCACTGAAGCTTTCTTT
CDR3 protein: CASEEGPTEAFF

D gene: NA
J gene: TRBJ1-5
V gene: TRBV7-8
clone size: NA
CDR3 DNA: TGTGCCAGCAGCACGGAGGCGGGGAGCAATCAGCCCCAGCATTTT
CDR3 protein: CASSTEAGSNQPQHF

D gene: TRBD2
J gene: TRBJ2-7
V gene: TRBV29-1
clone size: NA
CDR3 DNA: TGCAGCGTGGGGGTGACTAGCGGAAGGGAGCAGTACTTC
CDR3 protein: CSVGVTSGREQYF

D gene: TRBD2
J gene: TRBJ2-5
V gene: TRBV5-1
clone size: NA
CDR3 DNA: TGCGCCAGCAGGGGAGCGGGAGTGGAGACCCAGTACTTC
CDR3 protein: CASRGAGVETQYF

D gene: TRBD1
J gene: TRBJ1-2
V gene: TRBV6-1
clone size: NA
CDR3 DNA: TGTGCCAGCAGTGACAGGACAGGGGGCATGAGTGCCTTC
CDR3 protein: CASSDRTGGMSAF

D gene: NA
J gene: TRBJ2-7
V gene: TRBV6-1
clone size: NA
CDR3 DNA: TGTGCCAGCAGCCGAGGTCGGGGATACGAGCAGTACTTC
CDR3 protein: CASSRGRGYEQYF

D gene: NA
J gene: TRBJ1-2
V gene: TRBV20-1
clone size: few
CDR3 DNA: TGCAGTGCTAGTACAGGGAAATATTATGGCTACACCTTC
CDR3 protein: CSASTGKYYGYTF

D gene: NA
J gene: TRBJ2-3
V gene: TRBV6-5
clone size: NA
CDR3 DNA: TGTGCCAGTAGGGGGCCGGGGGACGCAGATACGCAGTATTTT
CDR3 protein: CASRGPGDADTQYF

D gene: NA
J gene: TRBJ2-7
V gene: TRBV28
clone size: NA
CDR3 DNA: TGTGCCAGCAGGGGACACTACGAGCAGTACTTC
CDR3 protein: CASRGHYEQYF

D gene: NA
J gene: TRBJ2-6
V gene: TRBV3-1/TRBV3-2
clone size: once
CDR3 DNA: TGTGCCAGCAGCCAAGGAATCGCTACTGGGGCCAACGTCCTGACTTTC
CDR3 protein: CASSQGIATGANVLTF